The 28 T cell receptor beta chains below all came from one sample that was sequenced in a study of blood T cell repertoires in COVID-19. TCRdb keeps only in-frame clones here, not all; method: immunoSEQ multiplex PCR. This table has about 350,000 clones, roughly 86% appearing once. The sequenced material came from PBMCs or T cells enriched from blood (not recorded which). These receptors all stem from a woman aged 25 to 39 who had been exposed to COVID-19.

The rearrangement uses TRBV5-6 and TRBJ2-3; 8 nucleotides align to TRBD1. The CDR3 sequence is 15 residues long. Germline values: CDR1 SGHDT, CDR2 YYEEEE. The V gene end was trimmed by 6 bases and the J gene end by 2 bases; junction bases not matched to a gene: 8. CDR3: CASIRTGRYTDTQYF. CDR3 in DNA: TGTGCCAGCATCCGGACAGGGCGATACACAGATACGCAGTATTTT.

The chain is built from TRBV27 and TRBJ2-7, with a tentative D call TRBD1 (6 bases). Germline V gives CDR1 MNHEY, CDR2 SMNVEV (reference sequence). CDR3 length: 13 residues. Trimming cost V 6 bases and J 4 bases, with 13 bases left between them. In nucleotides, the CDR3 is TGTGCCAGCAGCCCGGACAGCTTTTACGAGCAGTACTTC. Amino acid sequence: CASSPDSFYEQYF.

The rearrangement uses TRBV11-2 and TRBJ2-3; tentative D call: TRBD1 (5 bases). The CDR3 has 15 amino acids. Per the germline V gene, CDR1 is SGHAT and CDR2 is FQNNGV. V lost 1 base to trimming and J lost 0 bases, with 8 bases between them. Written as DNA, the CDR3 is TGTGCCAGCAGCTTAGGGGGCTATAGCACAGATACGCAGTATTTT. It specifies CASSLGGYSTDTQYF. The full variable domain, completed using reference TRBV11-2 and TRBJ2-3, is EAGVAQSPRYKIIEKRQSVAFWCNPISGHATLYWYQQILGQGPKLLIQFQNNGVVDDSQLPKDRFSAERLKGVDSTLKIQPAKLEDSAVYLCASSLGGYSTDTQYFGPGTRLTVL.

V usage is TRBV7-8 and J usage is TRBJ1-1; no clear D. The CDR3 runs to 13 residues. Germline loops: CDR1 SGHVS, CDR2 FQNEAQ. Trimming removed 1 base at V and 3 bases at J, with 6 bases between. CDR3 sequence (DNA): TGTGCCAGCAGCTTAGTCACACACACTGAAGCTTTCTTT. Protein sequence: CASSLVTHTEAFF.

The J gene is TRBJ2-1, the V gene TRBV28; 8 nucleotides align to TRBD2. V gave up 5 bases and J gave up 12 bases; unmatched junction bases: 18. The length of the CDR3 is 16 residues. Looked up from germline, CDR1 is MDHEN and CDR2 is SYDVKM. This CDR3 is CASSPPVGREALAQFF. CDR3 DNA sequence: TGTGCCAGCAGTCCCCCCGTGGGGCGGGAGGCTCTTGCGCAGTTCTTC. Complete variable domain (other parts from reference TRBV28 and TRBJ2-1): DVKVTQSSRYLVKRTGEKVFLECVQDMDHENMFWYRQDPGLGLRLIYFSYDVKMKEKGDIPEGYSVSREKKERFSLILESASTNQTSMYLCASSPPVGREALAQFFGPGTRLTVL.

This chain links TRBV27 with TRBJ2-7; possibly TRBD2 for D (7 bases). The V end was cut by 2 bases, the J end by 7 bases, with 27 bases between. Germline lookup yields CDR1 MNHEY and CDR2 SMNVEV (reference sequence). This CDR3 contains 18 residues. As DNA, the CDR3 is TGTGCCAGCAGTTTACAGGGGCGTTCTATTGCGGGAGTGGGTGAGCAGTACTTC. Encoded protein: CASSLQGRSIAGVGEQYF.

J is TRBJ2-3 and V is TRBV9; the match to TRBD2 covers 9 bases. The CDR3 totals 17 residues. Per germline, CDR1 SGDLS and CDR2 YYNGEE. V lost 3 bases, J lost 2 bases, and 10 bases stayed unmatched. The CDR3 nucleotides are TGTGCCAGCAGCGAGGGACTAGCTGCCACCTTCACAGATACGCAGTATTTT. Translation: CASSEGLAATFTDTQYF.

CDR3 bases: TGTGCCAGCAGCCAAGCGGCTAGCATCCATGAGCAGTTCTTC. It yields the protein CASSQAASIHEQFF. The chain has TRBV3-1 (or the pseudogene TRBV3-2) and TRBJ2-1; D possibly corresponds to TRBD2 (5 bases). V shed 1 base and J shed 8 bases, with 12 bases lying between them. The CDR3 contains 14 residues. Germline V gene sequence: CDR1 LGHDT, CDR2 YNNKEL (reference sequence).

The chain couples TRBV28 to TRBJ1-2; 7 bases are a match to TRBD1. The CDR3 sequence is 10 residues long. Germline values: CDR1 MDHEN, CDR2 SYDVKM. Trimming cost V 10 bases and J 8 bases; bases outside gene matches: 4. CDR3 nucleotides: TGTGCCACTCACAGGGGAGGCTACACCTTC. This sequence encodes CATHRGGYTF.

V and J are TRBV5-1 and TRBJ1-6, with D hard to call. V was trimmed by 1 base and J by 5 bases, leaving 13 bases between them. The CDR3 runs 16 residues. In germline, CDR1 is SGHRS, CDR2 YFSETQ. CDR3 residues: CASSLSSQNNNSPLHF. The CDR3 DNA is TGCGCCAGCAGCTTGAGCTCTCAAAATAATAATTCACCCCTCCACTTT.

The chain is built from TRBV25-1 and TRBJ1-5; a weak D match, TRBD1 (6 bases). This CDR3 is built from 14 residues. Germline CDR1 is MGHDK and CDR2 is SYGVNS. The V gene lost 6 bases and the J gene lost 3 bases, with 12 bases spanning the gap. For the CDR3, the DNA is TGTGCCAGCAGCCCCACAGGGTACAATCAGCCCCAGCATTTT. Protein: CASSPTGYNQPQHF.

CDR3 sequence (DNA): TGCAGCGTTGAAAAGGGGAGCACAGATACGCAGTATTTT. Amino acid sequence: CSVEKGSTDTQYF. The V call is TRBV29-1, the J call TRBJ2-3, with D possibly matching TRBD1 (5 bases). Per the germline V gene, CDR1 is SQVTM and CDR2 is ANQGSEA. Trimming took off 2 bases at V and 0 bases at J, with 6 bases between the two ends. This CDR3 has 13 residues.

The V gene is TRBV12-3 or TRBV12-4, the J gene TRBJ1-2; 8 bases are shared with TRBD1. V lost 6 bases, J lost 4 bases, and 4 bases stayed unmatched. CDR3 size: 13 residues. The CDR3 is CASSPDRGYGYTF. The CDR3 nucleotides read TGTGCCAGCAGCCCAGACAGGGGCTATGGCTACACCTTC.

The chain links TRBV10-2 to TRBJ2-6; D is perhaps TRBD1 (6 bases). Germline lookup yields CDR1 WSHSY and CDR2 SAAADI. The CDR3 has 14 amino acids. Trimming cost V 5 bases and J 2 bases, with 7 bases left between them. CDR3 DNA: TGCGCCAGCAGTCCAGGGGCTGGGGCCAACGTCCTGACTTTC. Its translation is CASSPGAGANVLTF.

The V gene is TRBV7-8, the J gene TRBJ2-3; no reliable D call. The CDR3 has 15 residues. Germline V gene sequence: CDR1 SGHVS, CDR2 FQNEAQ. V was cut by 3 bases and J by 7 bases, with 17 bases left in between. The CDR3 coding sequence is TGTGCCAGCAGCTTCGGGTATCAAGGTACAAATACGCAGTATTTT. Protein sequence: CASSFGYQGTNTQYF.

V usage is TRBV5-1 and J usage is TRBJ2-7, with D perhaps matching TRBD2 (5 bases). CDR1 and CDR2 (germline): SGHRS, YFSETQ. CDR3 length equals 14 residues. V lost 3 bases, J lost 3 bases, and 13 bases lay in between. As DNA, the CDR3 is TGCGCCAGCAGCTGGGTAACTAGTCACTACGAGCAGTACTTC. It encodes CASSWVTSHYEQYF.

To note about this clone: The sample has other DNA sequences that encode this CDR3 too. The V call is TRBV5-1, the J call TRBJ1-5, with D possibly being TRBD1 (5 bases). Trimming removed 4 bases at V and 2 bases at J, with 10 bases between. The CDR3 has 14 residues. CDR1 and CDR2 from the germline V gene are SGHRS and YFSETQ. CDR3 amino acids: CASSPGGGNQPQHF. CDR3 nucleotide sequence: TGCGCCAGCAGCCCAGGAGGGGGCAATCAGCCCCAGCATTTT.

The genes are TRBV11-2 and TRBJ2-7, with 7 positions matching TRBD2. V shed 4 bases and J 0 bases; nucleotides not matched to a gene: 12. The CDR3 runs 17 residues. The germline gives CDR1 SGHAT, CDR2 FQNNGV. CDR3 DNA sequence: TGTGCCAGCAGCTCGGGGCGGGGAGGGCCCGACTCCTACGAGCAGTACTTC. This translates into CASSSGRGGPDSYEQYF.

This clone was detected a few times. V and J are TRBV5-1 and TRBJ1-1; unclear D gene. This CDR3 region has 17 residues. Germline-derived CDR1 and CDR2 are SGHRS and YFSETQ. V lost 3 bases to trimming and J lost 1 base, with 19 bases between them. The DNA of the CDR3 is TGCGCCAGCAGCTCCGTTTGGAGGACTGATGGGAACACTGAAGCTTTCTTT. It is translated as CASSSVWRTDGNTEAFF.

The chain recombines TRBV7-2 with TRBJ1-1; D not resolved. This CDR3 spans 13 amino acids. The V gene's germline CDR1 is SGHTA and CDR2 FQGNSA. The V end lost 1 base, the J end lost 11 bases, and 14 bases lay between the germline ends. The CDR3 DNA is TGTGCCAGCAGCTTAGGACTGATCCCATCGGCTTTCTTT. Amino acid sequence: CASSLGLIPSAFF.

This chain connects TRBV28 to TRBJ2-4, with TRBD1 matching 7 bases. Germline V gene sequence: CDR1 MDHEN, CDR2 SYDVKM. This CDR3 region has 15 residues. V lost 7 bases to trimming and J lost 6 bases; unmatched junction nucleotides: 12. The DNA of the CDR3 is TGTGCCAGCACCCAATACGACCGGGACAGAAACATTCAGTACTTC. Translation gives CASTQYDRDRNIQYF.

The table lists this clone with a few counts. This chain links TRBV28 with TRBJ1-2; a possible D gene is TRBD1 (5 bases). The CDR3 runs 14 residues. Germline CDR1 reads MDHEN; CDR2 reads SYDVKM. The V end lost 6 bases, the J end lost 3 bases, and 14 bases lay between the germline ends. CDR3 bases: TGTGCCAGCAGAATCGGGGGGGTCGACTATGGCTACACCTTC. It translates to CASRIGGVDYGYTF.

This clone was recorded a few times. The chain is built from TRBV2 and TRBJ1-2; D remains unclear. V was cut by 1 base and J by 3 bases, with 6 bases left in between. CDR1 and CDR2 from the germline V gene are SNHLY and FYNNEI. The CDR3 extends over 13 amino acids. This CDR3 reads CASSEGADYGYTF. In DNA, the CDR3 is TGTGCCAGCAGTGAAGGGGCAGACTATGGCTACACCTTC.

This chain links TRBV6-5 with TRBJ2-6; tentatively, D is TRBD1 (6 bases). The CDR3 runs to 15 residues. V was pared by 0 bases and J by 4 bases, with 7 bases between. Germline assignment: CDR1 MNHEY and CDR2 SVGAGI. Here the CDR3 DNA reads TGTGCCAGCAGTTACTCGGGGGCCGGGGCCAACGTCCTGACTTTC. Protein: CASSYSGAGANVLTF.

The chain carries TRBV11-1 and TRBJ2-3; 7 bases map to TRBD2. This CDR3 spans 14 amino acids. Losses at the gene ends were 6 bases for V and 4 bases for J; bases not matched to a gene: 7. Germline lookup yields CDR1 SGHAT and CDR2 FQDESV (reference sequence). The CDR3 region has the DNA TGTGCCAGCAGGTCGGCGGGAGAGCCAGATACGCAGTATTTT. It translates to CASRSAGEPDTQYF.

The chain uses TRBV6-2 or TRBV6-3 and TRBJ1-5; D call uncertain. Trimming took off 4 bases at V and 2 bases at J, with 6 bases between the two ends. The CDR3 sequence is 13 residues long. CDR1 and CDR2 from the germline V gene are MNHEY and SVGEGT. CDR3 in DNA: TGTGCCAGCAGTTCAAGAGGCAATCAGCCCCAGCATTTT. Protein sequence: CASSSRGNQPQHF.

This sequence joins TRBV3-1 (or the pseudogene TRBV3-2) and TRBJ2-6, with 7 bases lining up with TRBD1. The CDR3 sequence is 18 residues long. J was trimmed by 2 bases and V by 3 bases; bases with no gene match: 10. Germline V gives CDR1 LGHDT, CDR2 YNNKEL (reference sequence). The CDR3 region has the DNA TGTGCCAGCAGCCATCTGAGGACAGGCGTAGCTGGGGCCAACGTCCTGACTTTC. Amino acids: CASSHLRTGVAGANVLTF.

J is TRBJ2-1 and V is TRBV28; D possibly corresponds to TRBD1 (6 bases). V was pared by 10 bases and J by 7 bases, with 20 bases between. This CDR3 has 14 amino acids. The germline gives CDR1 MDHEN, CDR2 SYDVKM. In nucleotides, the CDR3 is TGTGCCACCTCGGACAGTGGGAGTAAAAATGAGCAGTTCTTC. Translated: CATSDSGSKNEQFF.